The rows below give T cell receptor beta chains drawn from one sample of a study of blood T cell repertoires in COVID-19. Sequencing used immunoSEQ multiplex PCR; TCRdb keeps in-frame clones, though not all of them. Among fewer than 40,000 clones listed, roughly nine tenths were seen once. Sequencing was performed on peripheral blood. The receptor set was obtained from a man older than 75 with acute or convalescent COVID-19. The CDR3 runs from the conserved cysteine through the conserved F or W. A D gene is named only where the DNA matches it firmly. Not every row has a clone size; where given, it reads once, few, many or a size class.

>NA|NA|TRBV18|TRBJ1-6
CASSPLGTGFNSPLHF
TGTGCCAGCTCACCACTTGGAACAGGTTTTAATTCACCCCTCCACTTT
>NA|TRBD1|TRBV11-2|TRBJ1-2
CASSLEWTGLDGYTF
TGTGCCAGCAGCTTAGAGTGGACAGGGTTGGATGGCTACACCTTC
>NA|NA|TRBV10-3|TRBJ2-5
CAISPSLEIVETQYF
TGTGCCATCAGTCCCTCACTTGAGATTGTGGAGACCCAGTACTTC
>NA|TRBD1|TRBV18|TRBJ2-5
CASSTGTGSETQYF
TGTGCCAGCTCAACTGGGACAGGGTCGGAGACCCAGTACTTC
>once|TRBD2|TRBV6-2/TRBV6-3|TRBJ2-5
CASSYGAGVPQETQYF
TGTGCCAGCAGTTACGGGGCGGGAGTACCCCAAGAGACCCAGTACTTC
>NA|TRBD1|TRBV30|TRBJ1-2
CASDPGGDGYTF
TGTGCCTCGGACCCAGGGGGCGACGGCTACACCTTC
>NA|TRBD1|TRBV19|TRBJ1-4
CASSIRDGTENEKLFF
TGTGCCAGTAGTATTAGGGACGGGACAGAAAATGAAAAACTGTTTTTT
>NA|NA|TRBV5-1|TRBJ1-1
CASSLDGANTEAFF
TGCGCCAGCAGCTTGGACGGAGCGAACACTGAAGCTTTCTTT
>once|NA|TRBV7-2|TRBJ1-2
CASSLGSDSNYGYTF
TGTGCCAGCAGCTTAGGGTCTGACAGTAACTATGGCTACACCTTC
>NA|NA|TRBV11-3|TRBJ1-1
CASSALWEGSTEAFF
TGTGCCAGCAGCGCCTTATGGGAGGGCTCCACTGAAGCTTTCTTT
>NA|NA|TRBV5-1|TRBJ1-2
CASSFTAQIGYTF
TGCGCCAGCAGCTTTACAGCCCAGATAGGCTACACCTTC
>NA|TRBD1|TRBV27|TRBJ2-7
CASSLVGTGTYEQYF
TGTGCCAGCAGTTTAGTTGGGACAGGAACCTACGAGCAGTACTTC
>once|NA|TRBV30|TRBJ1-4
CAWSARGRINEKLFF
TGTGCCTGGAGCGCACGAGGGCGGATAAATGAAAAACTGTTTTTT
>NA|TRBD2|TRBV5-1|TRBJ2-1
CASSLRLAGDNEQFF
TGCGCCAGCAGCTTACGACTAGCGGGAGACAATGAGCAGTTCTTC
>NA|NA|TRBV20-1|TRBJ2-4
CSAPRGAIQYF
TGCAGTGCCCCCCGCGGAGCCATTCAGTACTTC
>NA|NA|TRBV5-1|TRBJ1-6
CASSLDPGANSPLHF
TGCGCCAGCAGCTTGGACCCAGGGGCAAATTCACCCCTCCACTTT
>NA|NA|TRBV5-1|TRBJ2-1
CASRIEGEQFF
TGCGCCAGCAGGATCGAGGGTGAGCAGTTCTTC
>NA|NA|TRBV5-6|TRBJ1-2
CASSLAWGVDGYTF
TGTGCCAGCAGCTTGGCCTGGGGGGTGGATGGCTACACCTTC
>NA|NA|TRBV18|TRBJ2-2
CASSEQGTNTGELFF
TGTGCCAGCTCAGAACAGGGTACGAACACCGGGGAGCTGTTTTTT
>NA|TRBD2|TRBV27|TRBJ2-3
CASSLPRLAGSTDTQYF
TGTGCCAGCAGTTTGCCCCGGCTAGCGGGTAGCACAGATACGCAGTATTTT